The entry that follows covers one TCR beta chain sequence. As yet, its antigen is unknown. Germline CDR1 MNHEY, CDR2 SMNVEV (reference sequence). CDR3 length: 15 residues. Trimming stripped 1 base from V and 7 bases from J, with 16 bases between. PCR employed 60 Vbeta and 13 Jbeta primers. This table comes from immunoSEQ multiplex PCR, and its TCRdb copy is limited to in-frame clones, with some not included. The sample includes fewer than 110,000 clones, around four fifths of them seen just once. The data were taken from a study of cytomegalovirus exposure and HLA in healthy donors. General study findings and limits: Analyzed later, most CMV-associated TCR beta chains appeared HLA-restricted. Later analysis identified a missense DCLRE1C variant that was linked to TCR beta V- and J-gene trimming. TCR beta chains numbering 150 to 200 were designated cytomegalovirus-associated.

Despite likely unrecorded immune exposures, the donors were nominally healthy at the time of sampling. J is TRBJ1-2 and V is TRBV27; no clear D. The sequence was obtained from a man aged 35-49 years in good health and CMV-seronegative. The specimen was PBMCs. DNA of the CDR3: TGTGCCAGCAGTTTATTTGAGGGCGCGGGTTTTGGCTACACCTTC. Its protein is CASSLFEGAGFGYTF.